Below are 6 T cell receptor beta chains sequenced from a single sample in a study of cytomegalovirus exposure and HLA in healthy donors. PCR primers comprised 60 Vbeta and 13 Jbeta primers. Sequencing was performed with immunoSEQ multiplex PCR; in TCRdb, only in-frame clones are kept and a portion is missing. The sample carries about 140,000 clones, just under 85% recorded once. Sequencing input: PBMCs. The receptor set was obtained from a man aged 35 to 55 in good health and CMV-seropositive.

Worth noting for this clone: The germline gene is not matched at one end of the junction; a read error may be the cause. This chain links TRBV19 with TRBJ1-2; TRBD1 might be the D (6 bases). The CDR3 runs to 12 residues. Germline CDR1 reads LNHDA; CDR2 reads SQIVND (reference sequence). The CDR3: CASSASSGTPIF. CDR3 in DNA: TGTGCCAGTAGTGCCTCCTCCGGGACACCTATATTC.

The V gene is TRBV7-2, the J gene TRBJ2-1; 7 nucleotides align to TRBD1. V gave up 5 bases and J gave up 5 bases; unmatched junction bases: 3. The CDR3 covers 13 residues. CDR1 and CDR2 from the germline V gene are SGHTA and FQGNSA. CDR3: CASSRTGHNEQFF. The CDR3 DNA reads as TGTGCCAGCAGCAGGACAGGTCACAATGAGCAGTTCTTC. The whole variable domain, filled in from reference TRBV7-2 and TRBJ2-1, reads GAGVSQSPSNKVTEKGKDVELRCDPISGHTALYWYRQSLGQGLEFLIYFQGNSAPDKSGLPSDRFSAERTGGSVSTLTIQRTQQEDSAVYLCASSRTGHNEQFFGPGTRLTVL.

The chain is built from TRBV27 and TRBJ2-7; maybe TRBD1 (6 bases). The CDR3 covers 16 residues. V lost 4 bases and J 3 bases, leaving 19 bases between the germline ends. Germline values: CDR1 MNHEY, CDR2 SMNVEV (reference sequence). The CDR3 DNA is TGTGCCAGCAGTTACGGGACACAAAACGCCTACTACGAGCAGTACTTC. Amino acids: CASSYGTQNAYYEQYF.

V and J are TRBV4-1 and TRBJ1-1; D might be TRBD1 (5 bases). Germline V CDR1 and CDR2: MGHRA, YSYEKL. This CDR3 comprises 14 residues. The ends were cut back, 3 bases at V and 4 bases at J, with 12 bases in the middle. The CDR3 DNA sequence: TGCGCCAGCAGCCAGCAGGGTAGGGCCACTGAAGCTTTCTTT. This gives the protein CASSQQGRATEAFF.

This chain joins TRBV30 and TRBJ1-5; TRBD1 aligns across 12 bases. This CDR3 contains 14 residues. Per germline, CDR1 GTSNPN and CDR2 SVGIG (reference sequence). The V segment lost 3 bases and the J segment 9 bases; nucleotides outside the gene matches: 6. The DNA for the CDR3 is TGTGCCTGGAGCACGGGACAGGGGGCGATGCCCCAGCATTTT. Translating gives CAWSTGQGAMPQHF. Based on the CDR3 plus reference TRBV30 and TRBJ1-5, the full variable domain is SQTIHQWPATLVQPVGSPLSLECTVEGTSNPNLYWYRQAAGRGLQLLFYSVGIGQISSEVPQNLSASRPQDRQFILSSKKLLLSDSGFYLCAWSTGQGAMPQHFGDGTRLSIL.

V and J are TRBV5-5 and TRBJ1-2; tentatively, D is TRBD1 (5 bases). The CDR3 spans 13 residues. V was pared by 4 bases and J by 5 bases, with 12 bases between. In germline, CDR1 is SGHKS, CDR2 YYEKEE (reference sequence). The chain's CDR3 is CASSQRGDYGYTF. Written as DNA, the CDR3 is TGTGCCAGCAGCCAACGGGGGGATTATGGCTACACCTTC.